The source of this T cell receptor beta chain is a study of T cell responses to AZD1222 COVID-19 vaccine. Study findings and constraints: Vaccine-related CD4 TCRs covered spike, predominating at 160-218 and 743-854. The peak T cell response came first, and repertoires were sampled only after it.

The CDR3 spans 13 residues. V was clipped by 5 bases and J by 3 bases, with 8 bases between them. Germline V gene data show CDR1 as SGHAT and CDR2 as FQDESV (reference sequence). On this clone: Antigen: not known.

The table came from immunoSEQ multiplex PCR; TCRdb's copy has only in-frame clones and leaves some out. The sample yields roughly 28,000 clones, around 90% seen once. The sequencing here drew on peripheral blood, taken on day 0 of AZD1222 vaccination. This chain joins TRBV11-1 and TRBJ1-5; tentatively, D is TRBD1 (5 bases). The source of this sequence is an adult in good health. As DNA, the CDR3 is TGTGCCAGCAGCACGGGACCCAATCAGCCCCAGCATTTT. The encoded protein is CASSTGPNQPQHF.